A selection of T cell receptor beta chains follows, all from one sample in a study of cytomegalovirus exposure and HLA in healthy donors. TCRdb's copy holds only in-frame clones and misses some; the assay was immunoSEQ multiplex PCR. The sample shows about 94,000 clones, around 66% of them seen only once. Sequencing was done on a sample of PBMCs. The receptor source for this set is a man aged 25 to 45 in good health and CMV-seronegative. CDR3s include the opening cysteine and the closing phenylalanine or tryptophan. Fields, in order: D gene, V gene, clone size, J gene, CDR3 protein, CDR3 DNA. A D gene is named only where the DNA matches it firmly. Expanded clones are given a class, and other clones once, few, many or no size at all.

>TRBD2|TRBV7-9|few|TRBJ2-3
CASLLFSGGALDTQYF
TGTGCCAGCCTCCTTTTCTCCGGGGGGGCATTAGATACGCAGTATTTT
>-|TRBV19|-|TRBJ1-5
CASSTPHLDGSVDQPQHF
TGTGCCAGTAGTACACCTCACCTGGACGGGAGCGTGGATCAGCCCCAGCATTTT
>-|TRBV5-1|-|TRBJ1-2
CASSLAGESGGYTF
TGCGCCAGCAGCTTGGCCGGGGAGTCAGGAGGCTACACCTTC
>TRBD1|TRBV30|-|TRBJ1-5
CAWGQGGGNQPQHF
TGTGCCTGGGGACAGGGCGGGGGCAATCAGCCCCAGCATTTT
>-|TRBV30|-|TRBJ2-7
CAWGYGRGVVFSSTYEQYF
TGTGCCTGGGGGTACGGGAGAGGAGTAGTTTTTAGTTCAACCTACGAGCAGTACTTC
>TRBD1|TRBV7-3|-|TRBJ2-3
CASSPTGRWTDTQYF
TGTGCCAGCAGCCCGACAGGGCGGTGGACAGATACGCAGTATTTT
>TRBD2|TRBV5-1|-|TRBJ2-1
CASSFNPSTSGREDNEQFF
TGCGCCAGCAGCTTTAACCCGTCTACTAGCGGGAGGGAGGACAATGAGCAGTTCTTC
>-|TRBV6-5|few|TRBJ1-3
CASSPDRSSGNTIYF
TGTGCCAGCAGTCCCGACAGGAGCTCTGGAAACACCATATATTTT
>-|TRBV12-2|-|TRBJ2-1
CASLTPLRERYNEQFF
TGTGCAAGTCTCACCCCTCTACGGGAGAGGTACAATGAGCAGTTCTTC
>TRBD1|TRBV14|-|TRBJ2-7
CASSPRGQGDAYEQYF
TGTGCCAGCAGCCCCAGGGGACAGGGCGACGCCTACGAGCAGTACTTC
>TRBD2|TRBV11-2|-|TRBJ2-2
CASSSSLGLAGGELFF
TGTGCCAGCAGCTCCTCGTTGGGACTAGCGGGCGGGGAGCTGTTTTTT
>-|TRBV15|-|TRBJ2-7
CATSRDLGGHRAGEQYF
TGTGCCACCAGCAGAGATCTTGGAGGGCACCGTGCGGGAGAGCAGTACTTC
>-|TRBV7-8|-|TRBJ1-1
CASSPAHLNTEAFF
TGTGCCAGCAGCCCCGCCCACTTGAACACTGAAGCTTTCTTT
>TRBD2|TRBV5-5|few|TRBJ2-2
CAGSGPGNTGELFF
TGTGCCGGTAGCGGGCCGGGGAACACCGGGGAGCTGTTTTTT
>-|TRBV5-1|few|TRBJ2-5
CASSVTGSGGTVETQYF
TGCGCCAGCAGCGTTACCGGGTCAGGGGGGACCGTCGAGACCCAGTACTTC
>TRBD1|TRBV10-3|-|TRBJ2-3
CAISGQGRADTQYF
TGTGCCATCAGCGGACAGGGTCGCGCAGATACGCAGTATTTT
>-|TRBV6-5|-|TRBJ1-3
CASRAVSSGNTIYF
TGTGCCAGTCGCGCGGTGTCCTCTGGAAACACCATATATTTT
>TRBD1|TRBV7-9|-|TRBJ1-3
CASSLPGQGPGNTIYF
TGTGCCAGCAGCCTCCCGGGACAGGGGCCCGGAAACACCATATATTTT
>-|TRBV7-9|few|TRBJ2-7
CASSLQRSPYEQYF
TGTGCCAGCAGCTTACAGCGCTCGCCCTACGAGCAGTACTTC
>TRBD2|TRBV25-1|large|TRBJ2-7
CASKGLQTYEQYF
TGTGCCAGCAAGGGACTACAAACCTACGAGCAGTACTTC
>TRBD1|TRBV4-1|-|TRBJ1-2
CASSLGQGPSDGGYTF
TGCGCCAGCAGCCTAGGACAGGGCCCTTCAGACGGAGGCTACACCTTC
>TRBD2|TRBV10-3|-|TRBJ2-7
CAISPREGDEQYF
TGTGCCATCAGCCCACGGGAGGGTGACGAGCAGTACTTC
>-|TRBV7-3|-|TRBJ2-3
CASSLRYRSGSPTDTQYF
TGTGCCAGCAGCTTAAGGTACCGGAGTGGCAGCCCTACAGATACGCAGTATTTT
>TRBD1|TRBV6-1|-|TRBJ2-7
CASSTPGTGVEKQYF
TGTGCCAGCAGCACCCCCGGGACAGGGGTTGAAAAGCAGTACTTC
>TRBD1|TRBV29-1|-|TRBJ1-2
CSVGRGQINYGYTF
TGCAGCGTTGGCCGGGGACAGATAAACTATGGCTACACCTTC
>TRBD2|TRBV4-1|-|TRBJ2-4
CASSQEGLAGVAKNIQYF
TGCGCCAGCAGCCAAGAAGGCCTAGCGGGAGTTGCCAAAAACATTCAGTACTTC
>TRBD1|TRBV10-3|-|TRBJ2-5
CAISGTGGQETQYF
TGTGCCATCAGTGGGACAGGGGGTCAAGAGACCCAGTACTTC
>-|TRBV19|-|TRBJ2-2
CASKGLLNTGELFF
TGTGCCAGTAAGGGACTGCTGAACACCGGGGAGCTGTTTTTT
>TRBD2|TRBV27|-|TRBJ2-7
CASSPSSGRGEQYF
TGTGCCAGCAGTCCCTCCAGCGGGAGGGGCGAGCAGTACTTC